This T cell receptor beta chain was found in a study of T cell repertoires in cytomegalovirus infection (dated by TCRdb to between 2018 and 2021). Regarding the study in general: The HLA type of each donor mattered for the analysis, because public TCR beta signatures pointed to carriage of CMV infection along with the matching HLA type.

In this sample, this clonotype turned up a few times. This receptor's antigen is unknown. Per-base qualities were not stored, and no clone one base away is much larger. Study-level results and caveats: In both this cohort and an independent cohort of 352 donors, the cumulative frequency of public TCR beta family members distinguished carriers of CMV infection plus the relevant HLA type. The ex vivo response was dominated by HLA-C-restricted CMV-specific TCR beta clonotypes, and the single most frequent clonotype in two of eight donors was supplied by these HLA-C-restricted clonotypes.

The sample was run on an Illumina HiSeq 1500. TCRdb redid the processing of the public reads, applying fastp at Q25 and MiXCR, and retained in-frame beta chains. Under each unique CDR3 protein, matching rows form one entry showing the most common genes and DNA. This sample is represented by over 300,000 distinct CDR3 sequences; under 20% of them were singletons. The top ten hold approximately 12% of the sample. V is pruned by 10 bases and J by 7 bases, leaving 15 bases of the junction without a gene match. The CDR3 runs 14 residues from the cysteine to the phenylalanine. Only the CDR3 part of the read is kept: 42 bases, read in frame from the first base. Per the germline V gene, ENHRY is the CDR1 and SYGVKD is the CDR2.

This TCR derives from a human donor in good health (CMV status not recorded). Some clones in this sample may be carry-over from other donors' samples. What was sequenced was PBMCs. Here the chain combines TRBV10-3 and TRBJ1-1; TRBD1 agrees with 7 junctional bases. The DNA sequence reads TGTGCCACCTGCGAGACAGGGCGAAATGATGAAGCTTTCTTT. This gives the protein CATCETGRNDEAFF.